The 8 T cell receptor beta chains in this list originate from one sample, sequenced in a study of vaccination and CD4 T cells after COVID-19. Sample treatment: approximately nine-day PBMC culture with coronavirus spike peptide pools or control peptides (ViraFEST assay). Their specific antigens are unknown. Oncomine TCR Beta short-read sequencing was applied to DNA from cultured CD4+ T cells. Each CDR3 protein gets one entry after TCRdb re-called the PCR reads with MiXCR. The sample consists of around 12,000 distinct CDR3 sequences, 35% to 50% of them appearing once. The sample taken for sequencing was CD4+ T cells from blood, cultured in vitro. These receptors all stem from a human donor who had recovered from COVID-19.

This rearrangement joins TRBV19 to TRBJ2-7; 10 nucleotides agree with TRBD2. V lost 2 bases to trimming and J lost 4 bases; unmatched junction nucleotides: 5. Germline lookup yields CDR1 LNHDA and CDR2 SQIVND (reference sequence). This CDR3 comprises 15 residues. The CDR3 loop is CASSIQRTSGYEQYF. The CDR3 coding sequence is TGTGCCAGTAGTATACAGCGGACTAGCGGATACGAGCAGTACTTC.

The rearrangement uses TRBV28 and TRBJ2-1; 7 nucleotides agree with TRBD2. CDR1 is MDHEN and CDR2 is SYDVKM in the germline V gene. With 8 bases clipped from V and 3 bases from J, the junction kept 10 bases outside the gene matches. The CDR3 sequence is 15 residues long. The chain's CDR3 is CASETPSGFYNEQFF. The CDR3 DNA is TGTGCCAGCGAAACCCCTAGCGGATTCTACAATGAGCAGTTCTTC.

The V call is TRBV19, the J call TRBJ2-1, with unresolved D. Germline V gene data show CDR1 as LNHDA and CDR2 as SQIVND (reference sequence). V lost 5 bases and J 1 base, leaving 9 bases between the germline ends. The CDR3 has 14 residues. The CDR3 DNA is TGTGCCAGTAGTTACGGCAGGTCCTACAATGAGCAGTTCTTC. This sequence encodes CASSYGRSYNEQFF.

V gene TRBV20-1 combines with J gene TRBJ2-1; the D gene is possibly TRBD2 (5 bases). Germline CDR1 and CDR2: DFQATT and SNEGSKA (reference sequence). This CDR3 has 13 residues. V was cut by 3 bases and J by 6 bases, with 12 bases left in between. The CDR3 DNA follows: TGCAGTGCTAGGCGGCGCGGGTTCAATGAGCAGTTCTTC. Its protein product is CSARRRGFNEQFF.

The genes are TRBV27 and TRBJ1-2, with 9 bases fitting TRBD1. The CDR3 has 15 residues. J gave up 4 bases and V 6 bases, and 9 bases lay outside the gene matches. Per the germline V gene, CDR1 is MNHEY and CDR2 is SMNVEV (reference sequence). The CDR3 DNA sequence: TGTGCCAGCAGCGCACGACAGGGGGGGATCTATGGCTACACCTTC. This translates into CASSARQGGIYGYTF.

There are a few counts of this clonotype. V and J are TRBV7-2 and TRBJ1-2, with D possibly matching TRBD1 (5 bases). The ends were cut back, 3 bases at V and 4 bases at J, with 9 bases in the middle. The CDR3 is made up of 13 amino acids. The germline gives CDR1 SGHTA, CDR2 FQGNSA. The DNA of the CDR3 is TGTGCCAGCAGCTTGACAGTTACCTATGGCTACACCTTC. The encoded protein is CASSLTVTYGYTF. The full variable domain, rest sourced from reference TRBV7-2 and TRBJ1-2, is GAGVSQSPSNKVTEKGKDVELRCDPISGHTALYWYRQSLGQGLEFLIYFQGNSAPDKSGLPSDRFSAERTGGSVSTLTIQRTQQEDSAVYLCASSLTVTYGYTFGSGTRLTVV.

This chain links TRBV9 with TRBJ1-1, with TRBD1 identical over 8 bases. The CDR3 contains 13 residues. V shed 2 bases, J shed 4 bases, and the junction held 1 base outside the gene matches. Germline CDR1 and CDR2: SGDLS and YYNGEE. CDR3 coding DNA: TGTGCCAGCAGCGTTACAGGGGGCACTGAAGCTTTCTTT. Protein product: CASSVTGGTEAFF.

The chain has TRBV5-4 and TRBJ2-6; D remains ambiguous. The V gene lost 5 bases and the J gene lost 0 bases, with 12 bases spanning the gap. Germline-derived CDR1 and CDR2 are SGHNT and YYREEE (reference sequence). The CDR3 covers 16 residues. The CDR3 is CASRLWGASGANVLTF. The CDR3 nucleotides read TGTGCCAGCAGGTTGTGGGGTGCCTCTGGGGCCAACGTCCTGACTTTC.